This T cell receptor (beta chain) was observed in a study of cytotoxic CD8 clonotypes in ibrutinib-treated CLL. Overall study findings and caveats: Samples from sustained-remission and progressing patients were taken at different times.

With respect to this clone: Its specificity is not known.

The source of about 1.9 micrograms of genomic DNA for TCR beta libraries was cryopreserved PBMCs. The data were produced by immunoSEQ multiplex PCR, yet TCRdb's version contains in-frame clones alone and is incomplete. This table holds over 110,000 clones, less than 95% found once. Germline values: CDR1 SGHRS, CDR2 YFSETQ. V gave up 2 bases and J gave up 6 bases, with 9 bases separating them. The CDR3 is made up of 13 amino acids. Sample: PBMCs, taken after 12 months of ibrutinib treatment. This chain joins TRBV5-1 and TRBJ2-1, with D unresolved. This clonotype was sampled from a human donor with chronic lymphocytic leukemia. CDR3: CASSFFQSNEQFF. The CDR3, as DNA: TGCGCCAGCAGCTTTTTCCAATCCAATGAGCAGTTCTTC.